This entry lists 12 T cell receptor beta chains sequenced from one sample in a study of cytomegalovirus exposure and HLA in healthy donors. Assay used: immunoSEQ multiplex PCR; TCRdb lists only in-frame clones, some missing. The profile shows roughly 350,000 clones, 86% of them singletons. The sequenced sample consisted of PBMCs. These receptors all come from a woman in her late teens or twenties in good health and CMV-seronegative.

The chain links TRBV4-3 to TRBJ2-1, with D possibly matching TRBD1 (6 bases). V gave up 1 base and J gave up 9 bases, with 13 bases separating them. The CDR3 spans 14 residues. From germline, CDR1 is LGHNA and CDR2 YSLEER. The CDR3 region has the DNA TGCGCCAGCAGCCAAGGACTAATACAGGGTGAGCAGTTCTTC. This translates into CASSQGLIQGEQFF.

The chain uses TRBV11-1 and TRBJ1-4; 9 bases are a match to TRBD1. The CDR3 is made up of 14 amino acids. Losses at the gene ends were 5 bases for V and 5 bases for J; bases not matched to a gene: 3. Per the germline V gene, CDR1 is SGHAT and CDR2 is FQDESV (reference sequence). CDR3 protein: CASSEQGANEKLFF. CDR3 nucleotide sequence: TGTGCCAGCAGCGAACAGGGGGCGAATGAAAAACTGTTTTTT.

V usage is TRBV5-4 and J usage is TRBJ1-2; TRBD1 aligns across 10 bases. V gave up 4 bases and J gave up 5 bases; unmatched junction bases: 8. This CDR3 has 15 residues. CDR1 and CDR2 from the germline V gene are SGHNT and YYREEE (reference sequence). CDR3 nucleotides: TGTGCCAGCAGCCCGATGGGGACAGGGGAATATGGCTACACCTTC. This codes for CASSPMGTGEYGYTF.

This clone appeared a single time. The rearrangement uses TRBV29-1 and TRBJ2-1; the D gene is possibly TRBD1 (5 bases). The CDR3 is made up of 12 amino acids. Trimming stripped 3 bases from V and 4 bases from J, with 7 bases between. CDR1 SQVTM and CDR2 ANQGSEA come from the germline V gene. The CDR3 nucleotides read TGCAGCGTTGAGGCAGGGTACAATGAGCAGTTCTTC. Amino acids: CSVEAGYNEQFF.

The CDR3 DNA is TGTGCCAGCAGCGTAGGCCCAGTTTCCCAGGATGAGCAGTTCTTC. It yields the protein CASSVGPVSQDEQFF. The chain couples TRBV9 to TRBJ2-1; the D is unclear. Germline CDR1 reads SGDLS; CDR2 reads YYNGEE. V lost 0 bases and J lost 8, with 15 bases in between. The CDR3 runs to 15 residues.

V gene TRBV4-1 combines with J gene TRBJ2-7; D is unclear. Germline V CDR1 and CDR2: MGHRA, YSYEKL. V was cut by 4 bases and J by 3 bases, with 10 bases left in between. The CDR3 is 13 residues long. CDR3 DNA sequence: TGCGCCAGCAGCCTCACGGCTAGCTACGAGCAGTACTTC. Protein: CASSLTASYEQYF.

The V call is TRBV19, the J call TRBJ2-7; D is possibly TRBD2 (6 bases). V lost 7 bases, J lost 6 bases, and 13 bases lay in between. Germline V gene sequence: CDR1 LNHDA, CDR2 SQIVND (reference sequence). The CDR3 has 12 amino acids. The CDR3 DNA sequence: TGTGCCAGTAACCCGGGAGACGGCGAGCAGTACTTC. It yields the protein CASNPGDGEQYF.

This chain connects TRBV5-1 to TRBJ2-1, with D possibly TRBD1 on 5 matching bases. Trimming removed 2 bases from V and 3 bases from J, with 12 bases in between. This CDR3 contains 15 residues. Germline CDR1 reads SGHRS; CDR2 reads YFSETQ. CDR3 nucleotide sequence: TGCGCCAGCAGCTTACAGGCGTCTCACTACAATGAGCAGTTCTTC. This sequence encodes CASSLQASHYNEQFF.

DNA of the CDR3: TGTGCCAGCAGCTCCATGACTAGTCCGGGTGAGCAGTTCTTC. This codes for CASSSMTSPGEQFF. The chain has TRBV7-8 and TRBJ2-1, with a weak D call TRBD2 (6 bases). V was pared by 4 bases and J by 9 bases, with 16 bases between. The CDR3 has 14 amino acids. The germline CDR1 and CDR2 sequences are SGHVS and FQNEAQ. The full variable domain, its missing parts supplied by reference TRBV7-8 and TRBJ2-1, is GAGVSQSPRYKVAKRGQDVALRCDPISGHVSLFWYQQALGQGPEFLTYFQNEAQLDKSGLPSDRFFAERPEGSVSTLKIQRTQQEDSAVYLCASSSMTSPGEQFFGPGTRLTVL.

The V gene is TRBV4-3, the J gene TRBJ2-3; tentative D call: TRBD2 (6 bases). CDR3 length: 15 residues. V lost 5 bases, J lost 0 bases, and 12 bases lay in between. Germline V CDR1 and CDR2: LGHNA, YSLEER. In nucleotides, the CDR3 is TGCGCCAGCAGCTCCGGGGGTGGGAGCACAGATACGCAGTATTTT. Its translation: CASSSGGGSTDTQYF.

The chain has TRBV6-1 and TRBJ2-7; weak D call: TRBD1 (5 bases). V was clipped by 7 bases and J by 3 bases, with 7 bases between them. Germline V gives CDR1 MNHNS, CDR2 SASEGT. The CDR3 runs 11 residues. The CDR3 nucleotides are TGTGCCAGCAAGCAGGGCTACGAGCAGTACTTC. Amino acid sequence: CASKQGYEQYF.

This rearrangement joins TRBV6-5 to TRBJ1-1; D gene unclear. CDR1 and CDR2 from the germline V gene are MNHEY and SVGAGI. Trimming took 4 bases from V and 1 from J, leaving 10 bases between them. The CDR3 is made up of 14 amino acids. The CDR3 loop is CASSSLGGNTEAFF. In nucleotides, the CDR3 is TGTGCCAGCAGTTCCCTTGGAGGGAACACTGAAGCTTTCTTT.